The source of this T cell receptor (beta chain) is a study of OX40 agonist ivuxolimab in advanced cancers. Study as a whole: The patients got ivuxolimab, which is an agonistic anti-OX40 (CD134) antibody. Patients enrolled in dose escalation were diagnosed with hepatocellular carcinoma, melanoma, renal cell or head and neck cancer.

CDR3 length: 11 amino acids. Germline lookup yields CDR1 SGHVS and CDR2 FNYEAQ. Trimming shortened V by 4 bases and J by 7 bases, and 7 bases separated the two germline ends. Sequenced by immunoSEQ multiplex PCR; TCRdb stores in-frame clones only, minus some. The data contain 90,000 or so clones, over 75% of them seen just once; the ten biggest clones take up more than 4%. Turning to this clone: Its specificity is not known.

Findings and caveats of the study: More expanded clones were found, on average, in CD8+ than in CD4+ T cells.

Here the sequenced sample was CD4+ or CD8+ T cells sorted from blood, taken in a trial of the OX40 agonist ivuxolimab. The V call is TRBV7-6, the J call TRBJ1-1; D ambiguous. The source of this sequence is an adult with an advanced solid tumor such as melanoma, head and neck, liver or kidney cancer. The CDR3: CASSSGIEAFF. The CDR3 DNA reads TGTGCCAGCAGCTCGGGGATTGAAGCTTTCTTT.